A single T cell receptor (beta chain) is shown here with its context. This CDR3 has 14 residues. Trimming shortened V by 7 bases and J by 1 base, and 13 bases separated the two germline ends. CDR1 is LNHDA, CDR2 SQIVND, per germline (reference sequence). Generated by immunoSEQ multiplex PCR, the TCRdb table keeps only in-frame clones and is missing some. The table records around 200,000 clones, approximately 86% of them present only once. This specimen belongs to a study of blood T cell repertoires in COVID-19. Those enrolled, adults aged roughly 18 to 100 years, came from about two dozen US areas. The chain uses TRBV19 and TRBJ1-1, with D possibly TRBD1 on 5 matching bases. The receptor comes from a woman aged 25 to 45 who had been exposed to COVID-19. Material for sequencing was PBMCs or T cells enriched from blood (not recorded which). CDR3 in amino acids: CASNNPGGNTEAFF. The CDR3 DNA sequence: TGTGCCAGTAACAACCCCGGGGGGAACACTGAAGCTTTCTTT.